These 29 T cell receptor beta chains were sequenced from one sample in a study of T cell responses to AZD1222 COVID-19 vaccine. The protocol was immunoSEQ multiplex PCR, while the TCRdb copy is restricted to in-frame clones and leaves out a portion. The sample lists around 120,000 clones; about 90% were seen once. Here the sequenced sample was peripheral blood, taken on day 0 of AZD1222 vaccination. The receptor set was obtained from an adult in good health.

This chain joins TRBV28 and TRBJ2-3, with TRBD2 matching over 8 bases. The CDR3 loop spans 13 amino acids. The J segment lost 1 base and the V segment lost 10 bases, leaving 4 bases of the junction unmatched. Germline loops: CDR1 MDHEN, CDR2 SYDVKM. CDR3 loop: CATAGGRTDTQYF. DNA for the CDR3: TGTGCCACCGCGGGAGGCCGCACAGATACGCAGTATTTT.

This chain joins TRBV29-1 and TRBJ2-2; 12 nucleotides match TRBD2. This CDR3 is built from 14 residues. Germline trimming cut 5 bases from V and 6 bases from J; bases unmatched to any gene: 4. Per germline, CDR1 SQVTM and CDR2 ANQGSEA. CDR3 sequence (DNA): TGCAGCGTTCAGGGACTAGCGGGTGCCGGGGAGCTGTTTTTT. It yields the protein CSVQGLAGAGELFF.

V is TRBV28 and J is TRBJ1-5; possibly TRBD1 for D (5 bases). CDR1 is MDHEN and CDR2 is SYDVKM in the germline V gene. The CDR3 runs 17 residues. Trimming cost V 7 bases and J 2 bases, with 21 bases left between them. CDR3 in amino acids: CASITNPGGNGNQPQHF. Here the CDR3 DNA reads TGTGCCAGCATTACTAACCCGGGGGGTAACGGCAATCAGCCCCAGCATTTT.

The genes are TRBV5-1 and TRBJ1-4; D is perhaps TRBD1 (6 bases). The germline CDR1 and CDR2 sequences are SGHRS and YFSETQ. This CDR3 spans 14 amino acids. V was pared by 0 bases and J by 6 bases, with 9 bases between. CDR3 DNA: TGCGCCAGCAGCTTGGCGGGGGCGGATGAAAAACTGTTTTTT. Translated, it gives CASSLAGADEKLFF.

CDR3 loop: CASSGGIGLTNYGYTF. The CDR3 DNA is TGTGCCAGCAGTGGCGGTATTGGACTCACTAACTATGGCTACACCTTC. V gene TRBV28 combines with J gene TRBJ1-2; D remains ambiguous. Germline V lookup: CDR1 MDHEN, CDR2 SYDVKM. V lost 5 bases and J lost 0, with 16 bases in between. The CDR3 sequence is 16 residues long.

V gene TRBV2 combines with J gene TRBJ1-3; D is ambiguous. The V end was cut by 3 bases, the J end by 2 bases, with 11 bases between. Germline V gene data show CDR1 as SNHLY and CDR2 as FYNNEI. The CDR3 runs 15 residues. The CDR3 nucleotides are TGTGCCAGCAGTGATTTCCACGGTCCTGGAAACACCATATATTTT. This translates into CASSDFHGPGNTIYF.

The chain couples TRBV15 to TRBJ2-2; D is perhaps TRBD2 (6 bases). Per the germline V gene, CDR1 is LNHNV and CDR2 is YYDKDF (reference sequence). This CDR3 has 17 residues. V gave up 1 base and J gave up 5 bases, with 17 bases separating them. The CDR3 bases are TGTGCCACCAGCAGAGGGAACGGGCTAGCGAGTACCGGGGAGCTGTTTTTT. Translating it yields CATSRGNGLASTGELFF. The entire variable domain, with the rest obtained from reference TRBV15 and TRBJ2-2, is as follows: DAMVIQNPRYQVTQFGKPVTLSCSQTLNHNVMYWYQQKSSQAPKLLFHYYDKDFNNEADTPDNFQSRRPNTSFCFLDIRSPGLGDTAMYLCATSRGNGLASTGELFFGEGSRLTVL.

The CDR3 spells CASSYGEGYNEQFF. The CDR3 nucleotides read TGTGCCAGCAGTTACGGGGAGGGGTACAATGAGCAGTTCTTC. V gene TRBV6-5 combines with J gene TRBJ2-1, with TRBD2 matching over 7 bases. Germline V lookup: CDR1 MNHEY, CDR2 SVGAGI. The ends lost 2 bases at V and 4 bases at J; junction bases unmatched: 2. This CDR3 has 14 amino acids.

The chain employs TRBV18 and TRBJ1-1, with 11 bases aligning to TRBD1. Germline CDR1 KGHSH, CDR2 LQKENI. The CDR3 extends over 14 amino acids. Germline trimming cut 4 bases from V and 4 bases from J; bases unmatched to any gene: 2. CDR3 residues: CASSQGQGGTEAFF. CDR3 sequence (DNA): TGTGCCAGCTCACAGGGACAGGGGGGCACTGAAGCTTTCTTT.

V is TRBV21-1 and J is TRBJ2-7; the D segment call TRBD2 is taken from the table without a DNA check. TRBV21-1 is marked as a pseudogene. The CDR3 is 18 amino acids. The CDR3 DNA sequence: TGTGCCAGCAGCAAAGTGGGACTAGTCGGACCCCAAGGCTACGAGCAGTACTTC. Its translation: CASSKVGLVGPQGYEQYF.

The chain employs TRBV7-8 and TRBJ1-1, with 9 nucleotides matching TRBD1. In germline, CDR1 is SGHVS, CDR2 FQNEAQ. The V segment lost 4 bases and the J segment 6 bases; nucleotides outside the gene matches: 9. The CDR3 spans 15 residues. The CDR3 reads CASSYRTGEIPEAFF. CDR3 nucleotides: TGTGCCAGCAGCTACCGGACAGGGGAGATTCCTGAAGCTTTCTTT. Combining the CDR3 with reference TRBV7-8 and TRBJ1-1 gives the whole variable domain GAGVSQSPRYKVAKRGQDVALRCDPISGHVSLFWYQQALGQGPEFLTYFQNEAQLDKSGLPSDRFFAERPEGSVSTLKIQRTQQEDSAVYLCASSYRTGEIPEAFFGQGTRLTVV.

A few counts support this clone. The chain joins TRBV6-5 to TRBJ2-7, with unresolved D. This CDR3 comprises 13 residues. CDR1 is MNHEY, CDR2 SVGAGI, per germline. Trimming removed 0 bases at V and 1 base at J, with 4 bases between. The CDR3 protein is CASSYSPSYEQYF. The DNA of the CDR3 is TGTGCCAGCAGTTACTCTCCTTCCTACGAGCAGTACTTC.

This clone appeared once. This chain's CDR3 is CASSHFGDQPQHF. In DNA, the CDR3 is TGTGCCAGCAGCCACTTCGGGGACCAGCCCCAGCATTTT. V is TRBV28 and J is TRBJ1-5; D might be TRBD1 (5 bases). Trimming pared 6 bases from V and 7 bases from J, leaving 13 bases between. Germline V gene sequence: CDR1 MDHEN, CDR2 SYDVKM. The CDR3 sequence is 13 residues long. Looking up the rest from reference TRBV28 and TRBJ1-5 gives the full variable domain: DVKVTQSSRYLVKRTGEKVFLECVQDMDHENMFWYRQDPGLGLRLIYFSYDVKMKEKGDIPEGYSVSREKKERFSLILESASTNQTSMYLCASSHFGDQPQHFGDGTRLSIL.

Worth noting for this clone: An end of the junction does not agree with germline; a read error may underlie this. This same CDR3 is encoded by further DNA sequences in the sample. The chain recombines TRBV28 with TRBJ1-1; D is uncertain. Germline V gene lookup returns CDR1 MDHEN and CDR2 SYDVKM. The CDR3 totals 11 residues. The CDR3 protein is CASSLRTSAFF. The DNA of the CDR3 is TGTGCTAGCAGTCTCAGAACATCCGCTTTCTTT. Looking up the rest from reference TRBV28 and TRBJ1-1 gives the full variable domain: DVKVTQSSRYLVKRTGEKVFLECVQDMDHENMFWYRQDPGLGLRLIYFSYDVKMKEKGDIPEGYSVSREKKERFSLILESASTNQTSMYLCASSLRTSAFFGQGTRLTVV.

The chain recombines TRBV6-4 with TRBJ1-1, with D possibly being TRBD1 (5 bases). V was trimmed by 4 bases and J by 4 bases, leaving 10 bases between them. The germline V gene has CDR1 MRHNA and CDR2 SNTAGT. The CDR3 runs 13 residues. The CDR3: CASSVGQGTEAFF. The DNA for the CDR3 is TGTGCCAGCAGTGTGGGCCAGGGCACTGAAGCTTTCTTT.

The V call is TRBV19, the J call TRBJ1-5, with 9 bases fitting TRBD1. The germline CDR1 and CDR2 sequences are LNHDA and SQIVND (reference sequence). This CDR3 contains 18 residues. J lost 2 bases, V lost 1 base, and 9 bases had no gene match. The CDR3 sequence is CASSIGIQGAGGNQPQHF. Written as DNA, the CDR3 is TGTGCCAGTAGTATAGGAATACAGGGGGCAGGAGGCAATCAGCCCCAGCATTTT.

This clone was observed once. The CDR3 bases are TGCAGCGTTGAGCGTGGCAGGGGGCGATCCTACGAGCAGTACTTC. Translating it yields CSVERGRGRSYEQYF. This chain uses TRBV29-1 with TRBJ2-7; 8 bases map to TRBD1. CDR3 size: 15 residues. J was trimmed by 1 base and V by 3 bases; bases with no gene match: 8. In germline, CDR1 is SQVTM, CDR2 ANQGSEA.

The gene calls are TRBV27 and TRBJ1-1; 8 bases map to TRBD1. The CDR3 covers 13 residues. CDR1 MNHEY and CDR2 SMNVEV come from the germline V gene (reference sequence). The junction had 10 bases not matched to a gene; V was cut back by 8 bases and J by 8 bases. CDR3 protein: CASYTRRTGEAFF. The CDR3 nucleotides read TGTGCCAGCTACACCCGCCGGACAGGGGAAGCTTTCTTT.

The CDR3 reads CASSPERGQPQHF. CDR3 nucleotide sequence: TGTGCCAGCAGCCCCGAGCGGGGTCAGCCCCAGCATTTT. The V and J genes are TRBV3-1 (or the pseudogene TRBV3-2) and TRBJ1-5; no clear D gene. The CDR3 has 13 residues. Germline CDR1 reads LGHDT; CDR2 reads YNNKEL (reference sequence). V was clipped by 4 bases and J by 6 bases, with 10 bases between them.

There are a few counts of this clone. V is TRBV18 and J is TRBJ1-5, with TRBD1 matching over 10 bases. The CDR3 is 15 residues long. Trimming removed 4 bases from V and 5 bases from J; junction bases left unmatched: 5. The germline gives CDR1 KGHSH, CDR2 LQKENI. The chain's CDR3 is CASSLGTGAYQPQHF. Written as DNA, the CDR3 is TGTGCCAGCTCACTAGGGACAGGGGCTTATCAGCCCCAGCATTTT. The full variable domain, completed using reference TRBV18 and TRBJ1-5, is NAGVMQNPRHLVRRRGQEARLRCSPMKGHSHVYWYRQLPEEGLKFMVYLQKENIIDESGMPKERFSAEFPKEGPSILRIQQVVRGDSAAYFCASSLGTGAYQPQHFGDGTRLSIL.

This chain joins TRBV7-9 and TRBJ2-7; 8 bases agree with TRBD1. CDR3 length: 12 residues. Germline loops: CDR1 SEHNR, CDR2 FQNEAQ (reference sequence). V was clipped by 5 bases and J by 9 bases; unmatched bases: 6. CDR3 region: CASSGDRGRQYF. As DNA, the CDR3 is TGTGCCAGCAGCGGCGACAGGGGACGGCAGTACTTC. The full variable domain, its missing parts supplied by reference TRBV7-9 and TRBJ2-7, is DTGVSQNPRHKITKRGQNVTFRCDPISEHNRLYWYRQTLGQGPEFLTYFQNEAQLEKSRLLSDRFSAERPKGSFSTLEIQRTEQGDSAMYLCASSGDRGRQYFGPGTRLTVT.

The chain is built from TRBV15 and TRBJ2-7, with 9 positions matching TRBD1. Germline V gene sequence: CDR1 LNHNV, CDR2 YYDKDF (reference sequence). V was clipped by 1 base and J by 6 bases; unmatched bases: 13. CDR3 length equals 17 residues. CDR3 loop: CATSRGPRDREEGEQYF. In nucleotides, the CDR3 is TGTGCCACCAGCAGAGGCCCCCGGGACAGGGAGGAGGGCGAGCAGTACTTC.

This clone was counted a single time. The chain is built from TRBV28 and TRBJ2-1; maybe TRBD2 (5 bases). With 8 bases removed from V and 5 bases from J, the gap between germline ends came to 16 bases. Germline CDR1 is MDHEN and CDR2 is SYDVKM. This CDR3 contains 14 residues. This CDR3 reads CASVEGGYNNEQFF. In DNA, the CDR3 is TGTGCCAGCGTCGAGGGCGGGTACAACAATGAGCAGTTCTTC.

The chain carries TRBV19 and TRBJ2-7, with 9 bases identical to TRBD1. CDR1 is LNHDA, CDR2 SQIVND, per germline (reference sequence). With V trimmed by 1 base and J by 2 bases, 3 bases remained unmatched. There are 15 residues in the CDR3. CDR3 in amino acids: CASSIGDRVAYEQYF. CDR3 nucleotide sequence: TGTGCCAGTAGTATAGGGGACAGGGTGGCCTACGAGCAGTACTTC.

This clone counts as medium-sized (0.01 to 0.1%). The same CDR3 is also encoded by other DNA sequences in this sample. CDR3 protein: CASSETSGRWSEQFF. In nucleotides, the CDR3 is TGCGCCAGCAGTGAGACTAGCGGGAGGTGGAGTGAGCAGTTCTTC. The chain couples TRBV10-1 to TRBJ2-1, with 12 bases fitting TRBD2. The length of the CDR3 is 15 residues. V trimming: 2 bases; J trimming: 9 bases; junction bases outside the gene matches: 5. In germline, CDR1 is WNHNN, CDR2 SYGVQD (reference sequence).

The V and J genes are TRBV2 and TRBJ2-7; no clear D. CDR1 is SNHLY and CDR2 is FYNNEI in the germline V gene. This CDR3 contains 13 residues. Deletions cut 4 bases from V and 6 bases from J, with 13 bases between. CDR3 region: CASSAMGFGEQYF. CDR3 sequence (DNA): TGTGCCAGCAGTGCTATGGGTTTCGGCGAGCAGTACTTC.

This clone was observed a handful of times. The chain is built from TRBV2 and TRBJ1-1; D is unresolved. V was clipped by 3 bases and J by 4 bases, with 6 bases between them. The V gene's germline CDR1 is SNHLY and CDR2 FYNNEI. CDR3 length equals 12 residues. The CDR3: CASSEVSTEAFF. In DNA, the CDR3 is TGTGCCAGCAGTGAGGTGAGCACTGAAGCTTTCTTT.

The chain employs TRBV6-1 and TRBJ1-5; D call uncertain. The CDR3 totals 15 residues. Trimming pared 2 bases from V and 4 bases from J, leaving 12 bases between. Germline-derived CDR1 and CDR2 are MNHNS and SASEGT. CDR3 nucleotides: TGTGCCAGCAGTGAACCGGGAATATCAAATCAGCCCCAGCATTTT. Encoded protein: CASSEPGISNQPQHF.

The V and J genes are TRBV7-9 and TRBJ2-3, with D perhaps matching TRBD1 or TRBD2 (5 bases each). Trimming removed 2 bases from V and 4 bases from J, with 19 bases in between. The CDR3 loop spans 17 amino acids. The germline gives CDR1 SEHNR, CDR2 FQNEAQ (reference sequence). In nucleotides, the CDR3 is TGTGCCAGCAGCTTATATTTCGGGGCAGGTGTCGCAGATACGCAGTATTTT. Protein sequence: CASSLYFGAGVADTQYF.